Detailed here is one T cell receptor beta chain. Using immunoSEQ multiplex PCR, the repertoire was profiled, and TCRdb retains in-frame clones only, with some absent. The sample holds 150,000 to 200,000 clones, around 80% seen once. The CDR3 spans 13 residues. V lost 4 bases and J 4 bases, leaving 12 bases between the germline ends. The germline CDR1 and CDR2 sequences are GTSNPN and SVGIG (reference sequence). This specimen comes from a study of blood T cell repertoires in COVID-19. The rearrangement uses TRBV30 and TRBJ2-3, with a weak D call TRBD1 (6 bases). The receptor's source is a woman aged 45-65 years who had recovered from COVID-19. Sequenced sample: PBMCs or T cells enriched from blood (not recorded which). The CDR3 here is CAWNPTGADTQYF. The CDR3 DNA sequence: TGTGCCTGGAACCCGACAGGCGCAGATACGCAGTATTTT. The complete variable domain, with remaining parts taken from reference TRBV30 and TRBJ2-3, reads SQTIHQWPATLVQPVGSPLSLECTVEGTSNPNLYWYRQAAGRGLQLLFYSVGIGQISSEVPQNLSASRPQDRQFILSSKKLLLSDSGFYLCAWNPTGADTQYFGPGTRLTVL.